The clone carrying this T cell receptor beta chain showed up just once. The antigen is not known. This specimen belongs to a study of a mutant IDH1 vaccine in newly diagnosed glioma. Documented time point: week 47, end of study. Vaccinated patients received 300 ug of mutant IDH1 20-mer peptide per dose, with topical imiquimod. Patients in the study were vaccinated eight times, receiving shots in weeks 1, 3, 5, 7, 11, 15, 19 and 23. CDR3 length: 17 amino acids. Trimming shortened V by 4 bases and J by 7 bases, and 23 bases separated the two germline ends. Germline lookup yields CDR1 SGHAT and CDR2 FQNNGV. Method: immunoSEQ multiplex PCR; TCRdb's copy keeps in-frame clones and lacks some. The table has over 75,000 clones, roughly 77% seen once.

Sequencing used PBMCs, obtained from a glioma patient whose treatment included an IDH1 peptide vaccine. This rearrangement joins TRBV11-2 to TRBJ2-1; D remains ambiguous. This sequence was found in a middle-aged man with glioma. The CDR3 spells CASSSFRGDTSRNEQFF. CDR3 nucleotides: TGTGCCAGCAGCTCGTTCCGAGGAGACACCTCACGGAATGAGCAGTTCTTC.